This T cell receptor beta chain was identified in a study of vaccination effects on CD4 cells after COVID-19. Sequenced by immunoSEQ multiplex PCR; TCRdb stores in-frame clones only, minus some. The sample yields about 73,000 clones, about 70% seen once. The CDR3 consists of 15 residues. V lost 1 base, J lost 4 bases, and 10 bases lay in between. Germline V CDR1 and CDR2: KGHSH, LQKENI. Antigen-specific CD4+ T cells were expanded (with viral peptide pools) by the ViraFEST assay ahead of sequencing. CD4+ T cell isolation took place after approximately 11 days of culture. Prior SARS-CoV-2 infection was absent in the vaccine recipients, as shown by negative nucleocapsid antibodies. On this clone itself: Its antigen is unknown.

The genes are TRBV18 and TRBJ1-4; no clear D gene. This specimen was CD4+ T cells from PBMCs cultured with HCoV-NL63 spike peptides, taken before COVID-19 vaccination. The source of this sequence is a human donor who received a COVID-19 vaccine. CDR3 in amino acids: CASSPRRAGNEKLFF. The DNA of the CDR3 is TGTGCCAGCTCACCACGGAGGGCTGGTAATGAAAAACTGTTTTTT.